This T cell receptor beta chain was retrieved from a study of OX40 agonist ivuxolimab in advanced cancers. Using immunoSEQ multiplex PCR, the repertoire was profiled, and TCRdb retains in-frame clones only, with some absent. The sample gives about 79,000 clones, 81% of which show up once; roughly 4.6% is in the top ten. V lost 2 bases and J 5 bases, leaving 9 bases between the germline ends. CDR3 length: 12 residues. Germline lookup yields CDR1 SQVTM and CDR2 ANQGSEA. The chain links TRBV29-1 to TRBJ2-5; D is perhaps TRBD2 (5 bases). The sequence was collected from an adult with an advanced solid tumor such as melanoma, head and neck, liver or kidney cancer. The material was CD4+ or CD8+ T cells sorted from blood, obtained in a trial of the OX40 agonist ivuxolimab. The CDR3 spells CSVERGGETQYF. Here the CDR3 DNA reads TGCAGCGTTGAACGGGGTGGGGAGACCCAGTACTTC.